The 10 T cell receptor beta chains reported below all come from one sample, sequenced in a study of patients and donors after allogeneic stem cell transplantation. MiXCR was run by TCRdb on the RT-PCR reads, yielding one entry per CDR3 protein. Among about 150,000 distinct CDR3 sequences, 30% to 45% were seen once, and the ten largest hold 50% to 65%. Input material: blood, either unsorted or a sorted T cell fraction (not recorded which). The source is a human donor who was either an allogeneic HSCT recipient or a stem cell or donor lymphocyte infusion donor (not recorded which). It is not recorded whose cells these are; they may come from a transplant donor.

This clonotype was detected only a few times. The chain carries TRBV5-1 and TRBJ1-2; no firm D call. Germline CDR1 reads SGHRS; CDR2 reads YFSETQ. With 0 bases removed from V and 8 bases from J, the gap between germline ends came to 11 bases. This CDR3 contains 13 residues. Here the CDR3 DNA reads TGCGCCAGCAGCTTGGGTTTATTAGGAGGCTACACCTTC. Its protein is CASSLGLLGGYTF.

The chain links TRBV29-1 to TRBJ2-7; maybe TRBD1 (5 bases). V was shortened by 0 bases and J by 4 bases, with 16 bases between the two germline ends. This CDR3 is 15 amino acids long. From germline, CDR1 is SQVTM and CDR2 ANQGSEA. This CDR3 is CSVEETREFGYEQYF. CDR3 DNA: TGCAGCGTTGAAGAAACCAGGGAATTTGGGTACGAGCAGTACTTC.

The genes are TRBV4-2 and TRBJ2-3; D may be TRBD2 (6 bases). The germline gives CDR1 LGHNA, CDR2 YNFKEQ. The CDR3 contains 17 residues. Deletions cut 3 bases from V and 5 bases from J, with 21 bases between. In DNA form, the CDR3 reads TGTGCCAGCAGCCACCCACAAGTGGCCCGGCGGGGAGATACGCAGTATTTT. It specifies CASSHPQVARRGDTQYF.

This clonotype was counted a few times. The CDR3 sequence is CSASAQYSNQPQHF. CDR3 bases: TGCAGTGCTAGCGCACAATATAGCAATCAGCCCCAGCATTTT. This chain links TRBV20-1 with TRBJ1-5; no clear D gene. Germline CDR1 DFQATT, CDR2 SNEGSKA (reference sequence). There are 14 residues in the CDR3. Trimming stripped 3 bases from V and 0 bases from J, with 9 bases between.

This clonotype occurred a few times. The chain carries TRBV9 and TRBJ2-2; D unresolved. The germline gives CDR1 SGDLS, CDR2 YYNGEE. Trimming removed 1 base at V and 6 bases at J, with 7 bases between. CDR3 size: 13 residues. The CDR3 nucleotides are TGTGCCAGCAGCGTACGGACGGCCGGGGAGCTGTTTTTT. Protein: CASSVRTAGELFF.

The chain links TRBV12-3 or TRBV12-4 to TRBJ1-1; 7 nucleotides align to TRBD1. With 7 bases clipped from V and 4 bases from J, the junction kept 9 bases outside the gene matches. The CDR3 length is 14 residues. This chain's CDR3 is CASTPQGSSTEAFF. The CDR3 coding sequence is TGTGCCAGCACCCCACAGGGGAGTAGCACTGAAGCTTTCTTT.

The chain recombines TRBV7-9 with TRBJ1-1; tentatively, D is TRBD1 (6 bases). The CDR3 is made up of 14 amino acids. The V and J ends lost 5 bases and 6 bases respectively, with 16 bases between them. The V gene's germline CDR1 is SEHNR and CDR2 FQNEAQ (reference sequence). CDR3 residues: CASSPRGGGAEAFF. The CDR3 DNA is TGTGCCAGCAGCCCAAGAGGGGGTGGGGCTGAAGCTTTCTTT.

This rearrangement joins TRBV10-3 to TRBJ2-5; D may be TRBD2 (6 bases). The CDR3 loop spans 13 amino acids. Trimming took 7 bases from V and 4 from J, leaving 13 bases between them. Germline V gives CDR1 ENHRY, CDR2 SYGVKD. The CDR3 here is CAIKGGGGETQYF. CDR3 nucleotides: TGTGCCATCAAGGGAGGTGGGGGAGAGACCCAGTACTTC.

This clonotype came up a few times. The rearrangement links TRBV6-5 to TRBJ1-2; TRBD1 might be the D (5 bases). Germline-derived CDR1 and CDR2 are MNHEY and SVGAGI. V lost 6 bases and J lost 8, with 19 bases in between. CDR3 size: 14 residues. This chain's CDR3 is CASSPGTHQRGYTF. DNA for the CDR3: TGTGCCAGCAGCCCCGGGACTCACCAGAGGGGCTACACCTTC.

The CDR3 here is CATSHRKDWQETQYF. The CDR3 DNA reads as TGTGCCACCAGCCACAGGAAGGATTGGCAAGAGACCCAGTACTTC. The J gene is TRBJ2-5, the V gene TRBV24-1, with D maybe TRBD1 (5 bases). Germline CDR1 reads KGHDR; CDR2 reads SFDVKD. This CDR3 has 15 amino acids. Trimming cost V 7 bases and J 2 bases, with 16 bases left between them.